This paragraph reports one T cell receptor beta chain. This record belongs to a study of T cells in Graves' hyperthyroidism and ophthalmopathy. The V end was cut by 3 bases, the J end by 3 bases, with 10 bases between. The CDR3 sequence is 14 residues long. Germline V gene data show CDR1 as SGHDT and CDR2 as YYEEEE. TCR beta CDR3 sequences were amplified from RNA transcripts. The HTBI primer set was used in a first-round RT-PCR of the TCR CDR3. TCRdb reanalysed the multiplex PCR reads using MiXCR and keeps one entry per CDR3 protein. The data contain 500,000 to 750,000 distinct CDR3 sequences, around 16% of them seen just once; the ten biggest clones take up around 6.6%.

Sequenced: blood. The clonotype originates from a woman in her thirties with Graves' hyperthyroidism. This rearrangement joins TRBV5-6 to TRBJ1-5, with D maybe TRBD1 (6 bases). The DNA for the CDR3 is TGTGCCAGCAGCTCAGGGACAATCAATCAGCCCCAGCATTTT. Protein: CASSSGTINQPQHF.